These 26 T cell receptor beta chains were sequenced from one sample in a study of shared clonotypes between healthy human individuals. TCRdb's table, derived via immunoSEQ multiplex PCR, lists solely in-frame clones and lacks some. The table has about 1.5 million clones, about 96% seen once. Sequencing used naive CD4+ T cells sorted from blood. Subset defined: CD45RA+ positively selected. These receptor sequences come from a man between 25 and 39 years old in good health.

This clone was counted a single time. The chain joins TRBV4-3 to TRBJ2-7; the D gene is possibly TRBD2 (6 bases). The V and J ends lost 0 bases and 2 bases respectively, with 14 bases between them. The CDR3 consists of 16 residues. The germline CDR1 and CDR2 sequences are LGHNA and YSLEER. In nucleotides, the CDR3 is TGCGCCAGCAGCCAAGATGGGGGGAACCTGGCCTACGAGCAGTACTTC. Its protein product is CASSQDGGNLAYEQYF.

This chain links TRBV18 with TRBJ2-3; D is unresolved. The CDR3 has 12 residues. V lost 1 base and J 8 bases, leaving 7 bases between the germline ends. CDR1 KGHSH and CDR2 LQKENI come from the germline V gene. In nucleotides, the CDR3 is TGTGCCAGCTCACCACTTCCCCCTACGCAGTATTTT. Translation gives CASSPLPPTQYF.

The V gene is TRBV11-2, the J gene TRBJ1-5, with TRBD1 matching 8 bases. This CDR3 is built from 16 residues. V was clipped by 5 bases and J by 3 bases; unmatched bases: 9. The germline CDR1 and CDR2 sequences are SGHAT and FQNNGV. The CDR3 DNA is TGTGCCAGCAGCGTCGGACAGGGAGGAGTCAATCAGCCCCAGCATTTT. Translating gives CASSVGQGGVNQPQHF.

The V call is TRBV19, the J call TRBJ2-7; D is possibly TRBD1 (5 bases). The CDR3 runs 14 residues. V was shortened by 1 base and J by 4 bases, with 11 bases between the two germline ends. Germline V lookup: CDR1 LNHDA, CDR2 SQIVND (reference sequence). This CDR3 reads CASSIATGVYEQYF. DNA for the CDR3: TGTGCCAGTAGTATAGCAACAGGCGTTTACGAGCAGTACTTC.

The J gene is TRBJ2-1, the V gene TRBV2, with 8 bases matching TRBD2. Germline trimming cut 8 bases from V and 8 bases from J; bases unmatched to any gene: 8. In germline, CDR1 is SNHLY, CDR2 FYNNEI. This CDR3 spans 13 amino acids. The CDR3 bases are TGTGCCAGCGGGGGACTAGTCAAAGATGAGCAGTTCTTC. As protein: CASGGLVKDEQFF.

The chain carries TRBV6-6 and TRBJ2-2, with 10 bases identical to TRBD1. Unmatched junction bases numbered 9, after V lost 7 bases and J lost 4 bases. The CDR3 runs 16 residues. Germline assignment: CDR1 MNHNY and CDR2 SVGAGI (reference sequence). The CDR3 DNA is TGTGCCAGCAATCCCCGGACAGGGGGTAGCACCGGGGAGCTGTTTTTT. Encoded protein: CASNPRTGGSTGELFF.

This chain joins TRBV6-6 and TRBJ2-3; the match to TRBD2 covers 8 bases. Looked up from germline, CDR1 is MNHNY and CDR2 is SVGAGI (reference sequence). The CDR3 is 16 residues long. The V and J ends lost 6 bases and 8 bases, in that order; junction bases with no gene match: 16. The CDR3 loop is CASSVRAGVTAVTQYF. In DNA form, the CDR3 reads TGTGCCAGCAGCGTCAGAGCGGGAGTCACAGCCGTTACGCAGTATTTT.

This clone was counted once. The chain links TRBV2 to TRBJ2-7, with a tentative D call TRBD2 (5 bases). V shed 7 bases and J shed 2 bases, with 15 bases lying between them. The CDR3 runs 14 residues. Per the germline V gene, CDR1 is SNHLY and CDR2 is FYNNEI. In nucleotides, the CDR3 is TGTGCCAGCAAGGAGTCGGGGATTCCCTACGAGCAGTACTTC. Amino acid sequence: CASKESGIPYEQYF. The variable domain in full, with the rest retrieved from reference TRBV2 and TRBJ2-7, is EPEVTQTPSHQVTQMGQEVILRCVPISNHLYFYWYRQILGQKVEFLVSFYNNEISEKSEIFDDQFSVERPDGSNFTLKIRSTKLEDSAMYFCASKESGIPYEQYFGPGTRLTVT.

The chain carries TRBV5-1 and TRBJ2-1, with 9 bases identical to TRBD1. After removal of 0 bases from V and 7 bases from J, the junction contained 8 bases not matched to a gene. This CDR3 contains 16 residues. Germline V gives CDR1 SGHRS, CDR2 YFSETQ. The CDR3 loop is CASSLGSGTGLNEQFF. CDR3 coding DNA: TGCGCCAGCAGCTTGGGATCCGGGACAGGGTTGAATGAGCAGTTCTTC.

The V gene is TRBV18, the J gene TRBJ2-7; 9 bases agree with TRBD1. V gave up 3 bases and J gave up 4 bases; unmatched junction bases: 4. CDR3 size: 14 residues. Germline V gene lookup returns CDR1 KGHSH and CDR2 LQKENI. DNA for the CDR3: TGTGCCAGCTCACCCGGGACAGGGATTTACGAGCAGTACTTC. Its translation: CASSPGTGIYEQYF.

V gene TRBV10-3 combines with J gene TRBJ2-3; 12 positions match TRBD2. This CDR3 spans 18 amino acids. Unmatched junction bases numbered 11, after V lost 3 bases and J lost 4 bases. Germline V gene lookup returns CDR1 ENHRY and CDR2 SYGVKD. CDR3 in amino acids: CAISEPSGRAVSADTQYF. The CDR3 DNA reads TGTGCCATCAGTGAACCTAGCGGGAGGGCCGTATCCGCAGATACGCAGTATTTT.

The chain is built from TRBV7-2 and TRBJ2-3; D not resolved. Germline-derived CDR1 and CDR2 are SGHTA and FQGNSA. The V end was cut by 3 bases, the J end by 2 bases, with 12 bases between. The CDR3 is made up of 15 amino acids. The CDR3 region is CASSLGPGHTDTQYF. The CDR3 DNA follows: TGTGCCAGCAGCTTGGGCCCTGGGCACACAGATACGCAGTATTTT.

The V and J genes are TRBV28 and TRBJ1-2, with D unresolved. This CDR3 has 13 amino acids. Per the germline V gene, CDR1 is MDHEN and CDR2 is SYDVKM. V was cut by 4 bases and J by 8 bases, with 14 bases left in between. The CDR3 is CASSSGLLRGYTF. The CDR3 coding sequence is TGTGCCAGCAGTTCTGGCCTCCTCCGGGGCTACACCTTC.

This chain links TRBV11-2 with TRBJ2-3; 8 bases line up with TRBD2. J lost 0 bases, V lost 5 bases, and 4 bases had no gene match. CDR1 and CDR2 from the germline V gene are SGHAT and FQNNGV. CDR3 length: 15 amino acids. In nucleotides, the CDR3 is TGTGCCAGCAGCGCGGGGGGCGGTAGCACAGATACGCAGTATTTT. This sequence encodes CASSAGGGSTDTQYF. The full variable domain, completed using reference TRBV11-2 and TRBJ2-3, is EAGVAQSPRYKIIEKRQSVAFWCNPISGHATLYWYQQILGQGPKLLIQFQNNGVVDDSQLPKDRFSAERLKGVDSTLKIQPAKLEDSAVYLCASSAGGGSTDTQYFGPGTRLTVL.

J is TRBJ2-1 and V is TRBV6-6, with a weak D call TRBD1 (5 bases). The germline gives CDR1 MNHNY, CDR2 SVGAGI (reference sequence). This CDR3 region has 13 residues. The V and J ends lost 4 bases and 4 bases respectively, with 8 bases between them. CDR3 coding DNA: TGTGCCAGCAGTTCGAAGGGGTACAATGAGCAGTTCTTC. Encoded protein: CASSSKGYNEQFF.

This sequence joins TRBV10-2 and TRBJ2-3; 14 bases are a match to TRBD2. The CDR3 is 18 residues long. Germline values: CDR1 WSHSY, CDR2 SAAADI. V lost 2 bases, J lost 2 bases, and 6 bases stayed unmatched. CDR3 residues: CASSEKGLAGGLTDTQYF. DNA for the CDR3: TGCGCCAGCAGTGAGAAAGGACTAGCGGGAGGCCTCACAGATACGCAGTATTTT.

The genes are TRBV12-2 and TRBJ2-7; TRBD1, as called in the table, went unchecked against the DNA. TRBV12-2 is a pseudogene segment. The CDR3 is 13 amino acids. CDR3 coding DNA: TGTGCAAGTCGCTTAGAGGGGGTATGGGAGCAGTACTTC. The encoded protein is CASRLEGVWEQYF.

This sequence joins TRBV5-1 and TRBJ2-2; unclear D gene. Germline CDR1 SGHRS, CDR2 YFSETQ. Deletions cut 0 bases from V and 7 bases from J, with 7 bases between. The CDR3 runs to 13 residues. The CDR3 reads CASSLERIGELFF. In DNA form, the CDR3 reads TGCGCCAGCAGCTTGGAAAGGATCGGGGAGCTGTTTTTT. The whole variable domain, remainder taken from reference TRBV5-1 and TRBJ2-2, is KAGVTQTPRYLIKTRGQQVTLSCSPISGHRSVSWYQQTPGQGLQFLFEYFSETQRNKGNFPGRFSGRQFSNSRSEMNVSTLELGDSALYLCASSLERIGELFFGEGSRLTVL.

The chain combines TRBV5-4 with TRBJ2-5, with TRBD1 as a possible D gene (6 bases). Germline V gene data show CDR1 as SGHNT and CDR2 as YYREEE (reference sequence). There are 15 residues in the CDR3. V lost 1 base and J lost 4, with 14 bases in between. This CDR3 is CASSLPGTSGETQYF. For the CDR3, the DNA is TGTGCCAGCAGCTTGCCCGGGACATCGGGAGAGACCCAGTACTTC.

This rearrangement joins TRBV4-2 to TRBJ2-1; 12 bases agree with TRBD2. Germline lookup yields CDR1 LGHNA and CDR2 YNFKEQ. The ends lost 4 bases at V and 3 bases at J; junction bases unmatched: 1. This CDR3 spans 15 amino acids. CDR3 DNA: TGTGCCAGCAGCCCGACTAGCGGGAGCTACAATGAGCAGTTCTTC. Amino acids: CASSPTSGSYNEQFF.

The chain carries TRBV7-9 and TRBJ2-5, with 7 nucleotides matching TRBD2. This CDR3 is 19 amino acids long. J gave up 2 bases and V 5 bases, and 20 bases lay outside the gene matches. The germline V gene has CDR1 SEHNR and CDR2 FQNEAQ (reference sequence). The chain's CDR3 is CASSRLMGLNEAGQETQYF. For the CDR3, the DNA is TGTGCCAGCAGCCGCCTTATGGGTCTCAACGAAGCGGGACAAGAGACCCAGTACTTC. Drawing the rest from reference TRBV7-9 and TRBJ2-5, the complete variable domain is DTGVSQNPRHKITKRGQNVTFRCDPISEHNRLYWYRQTLGQGPEFLTYFQNEAQLEKSRLLSDRFSAERPKGSFSTLEIQRTEQGDSAMYLCASSRLMGLNEAGQETQYFGPGTRLLVL.

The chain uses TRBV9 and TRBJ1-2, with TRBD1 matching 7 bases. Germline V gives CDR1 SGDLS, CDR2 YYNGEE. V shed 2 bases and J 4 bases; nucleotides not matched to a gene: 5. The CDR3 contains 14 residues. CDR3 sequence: CASSVTGVSYGYTF. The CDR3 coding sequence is TGTGCCAGCAGCGTCACAGGGGTTAGCTATGGCTACACCTTC. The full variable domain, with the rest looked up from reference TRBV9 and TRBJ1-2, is DSGVTQTPKHLITATGQRVTLRCSPRSGDLSVYWYQQSLDQGLQFLIQYYNGEERAKGNILERFSAQQFPDLHSELNLSSLELGDSALYFCASSVTGVSYGYTFGSGTRLTVV.

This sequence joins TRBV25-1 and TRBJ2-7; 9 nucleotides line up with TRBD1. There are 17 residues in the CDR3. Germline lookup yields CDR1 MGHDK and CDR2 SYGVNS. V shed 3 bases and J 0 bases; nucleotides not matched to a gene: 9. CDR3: CASSESDRGPHSYEQYF. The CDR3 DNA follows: TGTGCCAGCAGTGAGTCGGACAGGGGCCCCCACTCCTACGAGCAGTACTTC.

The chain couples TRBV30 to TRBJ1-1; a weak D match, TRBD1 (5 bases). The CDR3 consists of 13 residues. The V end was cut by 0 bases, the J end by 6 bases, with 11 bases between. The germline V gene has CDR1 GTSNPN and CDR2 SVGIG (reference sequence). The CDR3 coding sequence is TGTGCCTGGAGTGTACTAACAGGCCCTGAAGCTTTCTTT. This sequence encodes CAWSVLTGPEAFF.

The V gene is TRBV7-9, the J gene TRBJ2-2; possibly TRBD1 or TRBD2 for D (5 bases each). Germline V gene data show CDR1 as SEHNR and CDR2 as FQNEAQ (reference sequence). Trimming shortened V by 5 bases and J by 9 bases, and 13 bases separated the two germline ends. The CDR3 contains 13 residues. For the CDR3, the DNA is TGTGCCAGCAGCCCCTTGGGGGACCGGGAGCTGTTTTTT. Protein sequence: CASSPLGDRELFF.

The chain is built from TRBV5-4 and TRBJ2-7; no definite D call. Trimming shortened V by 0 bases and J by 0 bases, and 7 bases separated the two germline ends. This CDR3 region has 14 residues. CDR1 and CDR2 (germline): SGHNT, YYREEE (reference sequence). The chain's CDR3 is CASSLARNSYEQYF. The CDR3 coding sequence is TGTGCCAGCAGCTTGGCGCGGAACTCCTACGAGCAGTACTTC.